The 14 T cell receptor beta chains reported below all come from one sample, sequenced in a study of blood T cell repertoires in COVID-19 (TCRdb year 2020). Library method: the immunoSEQ multiplex PCR assay. Here the immuneACCESS table is served through TCRdb, limited to in-frame sequences with V and J called. Missing clones are a known gap in these copies; in checked studies unresolved V genes cover under half, and the rest lacks a known reason. This sample gives under 130,000 clones in total; less than 80% of them show up just once. The ten largest clones represent about 20% of the sample. The sample was peripheral blood. The source is a man between 65 and 85 years old with active or convalescent COVID-19.

This clone has ten or more counts. The chain recombines TRBV5-1 with TRBJ2-7, with a possible D match to TRBD1 (6 bases). V was shortened by 0 bases and J by 5 bases, with 12 bases between the two germline ends. The CDR3 length is 14 residues. Per the germline V gene, CDR1 is SGHRS and CDR2 is YFSETQ. The CDR3 loop reads CASSLGQAGDEQYF. CDR3 nucleotide sequence: TGCGCCAGCAGCTTGGGACAGGCAGGGGACGAGCAGTACTTC.

This clone turned up a few times. The chain is built from TRBV2 and TRBJ2-7; the match to TRBD2 covers 14 bases. This CDR3 has 16 amino acids. The V and J ends lost 7 bases and 6 bases, in that order; junction bases with no gene match: 11. Germline V CDR1 and CDR2: SNHLY, FYNNEI. This chain's CDR3 is CASIRGLAGEGLEQYF. The CDR3 nucleotides read TGTGCCAGCATAAGGGGACTAGCGGGAGAGGGGCTCGAGCAGTACTTC.

This chain uses TRBV19 with TRBJ2-7; TRBD1 agrees at 8 bases. In germline, CDR1 is LNHDA, CDR2 SQIVND (reference sequence). The J segment lost 4 bases and the V segment lost 6 bases, leaving 14 bases of the junction unmatched. CDR3 length equals 16 residues. In DNA form, the CDR3 reads TGTGCCAGTAGACCCCAATGGGGGACAGGACTATACGAGCAGTACTTC. As protein: CASRPQWGTGLYEQYF. The full variable domain, completed using reference TRBV19 and TRBJ2-7, is DGGITQSPKYLFRKEGQNVTLSCEQNLNHDAMYWYRQDPGQGLRLIYYSQIVNDFQKGDIAEGYSVSREKKESFPLTVTSAQKNPTAFYLCASRPQWGTGLYEQYFGPGTRLTVT.

This clone has more than one count but fewer than ten. CDR3 nucleotides: TGTGCCAGCAGCCAAGGGCTAGTCGGCGATACGCAGTATTTT. Encoded protein: CASSQGLVGDTQYF. The rearrangement uses TRBV3-1 (or the pseudogene TRBV3-2) and TRBJ2-3; unclear D gene. Germline V CDR1 and CDR2: LGHDT, YNNKEL (reference sequence). The CDR3 is 14 residues long. With 1 base removed from V and 6 bases from J, the gap between germline ends came to 11 bases.

This chain links TRBV5-1 with TRBJ2-5; 9 bases are shared with TRBD2. The CDR3 runs to 15 residues. CDR1 and CDR2 from the germline V gene are SGHRS and YFSETQ. J gave up 4 bases and V 4 bases, and 8 bases lay outside the gene matches. CDR3 in DNA: TGCGCCAGCAGCGGTAGCGGGAGTATCGGAGAGACCCAGTACTTC. Translation: CASSGSGSIGETQYF.

This clone is large in the sample. The chain employs TRBV6-5 and TRBJ2-2; 12 bases are shared with TRBD2. Germline values: CDR1 MNHEY, CDR2 SVGAGI. With V trimmed by 5 bases and J by 7 bases, 5 bases remained unmatched. This CDR3 is 15 amino acids long. CDR3 region: CASSLGLAGYGELFF. The CDR3 DNA is TGTGCCAGCAGTCTTGGACTAGCGGGGTACGGGGAGCTGTTTTTT.

This rearrangement joins TRBV6-5 to TRBJ2-2, with TRBD1 matching 10 bases. V trimming: 8 bases; J trimming: 7 bases; junction bases outside the gene matches: 10. Germline CDR1 and CDR2: MNHEY and SVGAGI. This CDR3 region has 15 residues. The CDR3 reads CASLIDRGQHGELFF. As DNA, the CDR3 is TGTGCCAGCCTTATAGACAGGGGGCAGCACGGGGAGCTGTTTTTT.

The chain uses TRBV7-9 and TRBJ1-1; 8 bases are a match to TRBD1. CDR3 length equals 15 residues. The trim removed 4 bases at V and 4 bases at J, leaving 8 bases unmatched. Germline V lookup: CDR1 SEHNR, CDR2 FQNEAQ (reference sequence). For the CDR3, the DNA is TGTGCCAGCAGCTCACGGACAGGGTCGGGCACTGAAGCTTTCTTT. Amino acids: CASSSRTGSGTEAFF.

This clone turned up a few times. The genes are TRBV7-8 and TRBJ1-6; the match to TRBD1 covers 7 bases. V dropped 5 bases and J dropped 4; count of bases not matched to a gene: 5. The CDR3 is 15 residues long. The germline gives CDR1 SGHVS, CDR2 FQNEAQ. This CDR3 reads CASSPTGAYNSPLHF. The CDR3 DNA sequence: TGTGCCAGCAGCCCTACAGGGGCGTATAATTCACCCCTCCACTTT.

The chain carries TRBV19 and TRBJ1-5; D is uncertain. Trimming took off 5 bases at V and 2 bases at J, with 19 bases between the two ends. This CDR3 region has 17 residues. Germline V gene data show CDR1 as LNHDA and CDR2 as SQIVND (reference sequence). The CDR3 nucleotides read TGTGCCAGTAGTTCCGATCCCACGTGGAGCGGCAATCAGCCCCAGCATTTT. This sequence encodes CASSSDPTWSGNQPQHF.

This clone was found many times. Other DNA sequences in this specimen translate into the identical CDR3. The chain links TRBV5-1 to TRBJ1-2, with 8 bases that match TRBD1. CDR3 length: 15 residues. Germline V gene data show CDR1 as SGHRS and CDR2 as YFSETQ. Losses at the gene ends were 0 bases for V and 4 bases for J; bases not matched to a gene: 5. CDR3 sequence (DNA): TGCGCCAGCAGCTTGGCTACAGGGGGAGGCTATGGCTACACCTTC. This sequence encodes CASSLATGGGYGYTF.

This clone was counted a few times. The rearrangement links TRBV29-1 to TRBJ1-2; the D gene is possibly TRBD1 (5 bases). Germline V lookup: CDR1 SQVTM, CDR2 ANQGSEA. Trimming cost V 2 bases and J 8 bases, with 12 bases left between them. The CDR3 is 12 residues long. CDR3 in DNA: TGCAGCGTTGAAAGGACACAGTGGGGCTACACCTTC. Amino acids: CSVERTQWGYTF.

The chain combines TRBV10-3 with TRBJ2-7; 7 bases are a match to TRBD1. The CDR3 is 13 residues long. V shed 3 bases and J 4 bases; nucleotides not matched to a gene: 3. Germline loops: CDR1 ENHRY, CDR2 SYGVKD. In DNA, the CDR3 is TGTGCCATCAGTGAAGGACAGGAGTACGAGCAGTACTTC. Residues: CAISEGQEYEQYF.

The chain uses TRBV28 and TRBJ2-7, with TRBD1 identical over 7 bases. The CDR3 is made up of 12 amino acids. With 5 bases clipped from V and 3 bases from J, the junction kept 1 base outside the gene matches. Germline V gene sequence: CDR1 MDHEN, CDR2 SYDVKM. CDR3 nucleotide sequence: TGTGCCAGCAGTAGGACAGGCTACGAGCAGTACTTC. Translating it yields CASSRTGYEQYF.